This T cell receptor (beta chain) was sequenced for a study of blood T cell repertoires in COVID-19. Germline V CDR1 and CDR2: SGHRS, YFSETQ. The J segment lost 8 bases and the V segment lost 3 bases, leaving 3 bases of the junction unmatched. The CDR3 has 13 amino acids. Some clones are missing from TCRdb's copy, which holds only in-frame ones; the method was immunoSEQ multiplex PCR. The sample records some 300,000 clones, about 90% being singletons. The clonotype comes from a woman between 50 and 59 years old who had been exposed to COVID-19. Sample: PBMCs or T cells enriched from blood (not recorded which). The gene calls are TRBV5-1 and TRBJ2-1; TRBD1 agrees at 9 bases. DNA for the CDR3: TGCGCCAGCAGCTGGGACAGGGTGGATGAGCAGTTCTTC. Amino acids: CASSWDRVDEQFF.